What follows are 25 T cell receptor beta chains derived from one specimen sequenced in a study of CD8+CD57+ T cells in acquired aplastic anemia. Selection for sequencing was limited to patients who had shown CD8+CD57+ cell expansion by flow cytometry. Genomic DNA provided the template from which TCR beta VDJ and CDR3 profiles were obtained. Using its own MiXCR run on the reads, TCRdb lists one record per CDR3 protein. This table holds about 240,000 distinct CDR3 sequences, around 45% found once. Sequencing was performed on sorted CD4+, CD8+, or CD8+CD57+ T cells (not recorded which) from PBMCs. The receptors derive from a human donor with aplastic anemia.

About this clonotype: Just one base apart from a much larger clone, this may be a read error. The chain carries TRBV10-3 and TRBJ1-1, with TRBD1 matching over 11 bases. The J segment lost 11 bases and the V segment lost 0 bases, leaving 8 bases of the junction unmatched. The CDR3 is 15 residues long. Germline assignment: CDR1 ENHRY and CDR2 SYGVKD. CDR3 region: CAISESGTGGMSAFF. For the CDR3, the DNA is TGTGCCATCAGTGAGTCGGGGACAGGGGGGATGTCTGCTTTCTTT.

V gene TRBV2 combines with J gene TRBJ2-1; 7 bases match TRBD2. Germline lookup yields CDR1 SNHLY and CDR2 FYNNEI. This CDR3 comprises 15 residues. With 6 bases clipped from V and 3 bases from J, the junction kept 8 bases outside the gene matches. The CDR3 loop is CASRTGRDGYNEQFF. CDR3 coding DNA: TGTGCCAGCAGGACGGGGAGGGACGGCTACAATGAGCAGTTCTTC.

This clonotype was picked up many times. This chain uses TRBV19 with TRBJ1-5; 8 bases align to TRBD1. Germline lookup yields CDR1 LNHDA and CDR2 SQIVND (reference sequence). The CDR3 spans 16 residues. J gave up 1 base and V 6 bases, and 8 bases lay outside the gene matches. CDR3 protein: CASRAGGAKSNQPQHF. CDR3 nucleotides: TGTGCCAGTAGAGCAGGGGGCGCGAAAAGCAATCAGCCCCAGCATTTT.

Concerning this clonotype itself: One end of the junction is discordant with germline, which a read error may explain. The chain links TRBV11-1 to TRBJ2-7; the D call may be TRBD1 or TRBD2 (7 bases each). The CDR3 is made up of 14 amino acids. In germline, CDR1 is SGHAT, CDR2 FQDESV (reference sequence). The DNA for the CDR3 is TGTGCCAGCAGCTTCCCAGACAGGGACTACGTGCAGTGCTTC. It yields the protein CASSFPDRDYVQCF.

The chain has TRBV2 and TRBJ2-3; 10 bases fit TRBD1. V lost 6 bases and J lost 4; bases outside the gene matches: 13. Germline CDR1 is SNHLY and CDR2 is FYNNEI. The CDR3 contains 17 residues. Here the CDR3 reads CASRPQRTGGSADTQYF. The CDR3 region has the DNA TGTGCCAGCAGACCACAAAGGACAGGGGGTAGCGCAGATACGCAGTATTTT.

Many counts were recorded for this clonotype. Here the CDR3 DNA reads TGTGCCAGCAGTCCGCGAGGGGTTTGGAACACTGAAGCTTTCTTT. Its translation: CASSPRGVWNTEAFF. This chain links TRBV12-3 or TRBV12-4 with TRBJ1-1, with D possibly matching TRBD1 (5 bases). CDR3 length: 15 amino acids. V lost 5 bases and J 1 base, leaving 14 bases between the germline ends.

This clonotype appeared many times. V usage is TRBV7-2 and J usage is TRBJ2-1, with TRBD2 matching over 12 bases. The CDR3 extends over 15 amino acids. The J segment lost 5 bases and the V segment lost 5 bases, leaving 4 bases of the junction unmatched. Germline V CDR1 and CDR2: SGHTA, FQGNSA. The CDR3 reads CASSKRTSGDNEQFF. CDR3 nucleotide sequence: TGTGCCAGCAGCAAACGGACTAGCGGGGACAATGAGCAGTTCTTC.

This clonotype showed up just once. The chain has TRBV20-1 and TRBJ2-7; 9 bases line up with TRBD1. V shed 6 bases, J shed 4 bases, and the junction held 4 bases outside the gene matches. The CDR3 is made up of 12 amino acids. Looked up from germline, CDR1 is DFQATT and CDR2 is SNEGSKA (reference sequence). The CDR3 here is CSARTGEYEQYF. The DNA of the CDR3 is TGCAGTGCCCGGACAGGGGAGTACGAGCAGTACTTC.

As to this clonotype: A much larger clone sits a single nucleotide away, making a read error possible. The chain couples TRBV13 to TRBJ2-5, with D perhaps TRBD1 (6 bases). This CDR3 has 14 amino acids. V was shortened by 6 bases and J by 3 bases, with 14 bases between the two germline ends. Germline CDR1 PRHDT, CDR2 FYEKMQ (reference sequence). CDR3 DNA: TGTGCCAGCAGTCACTTCTCAGGGGAAGAGACCCAGTACTTC. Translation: CASSHFSGEETQYF.

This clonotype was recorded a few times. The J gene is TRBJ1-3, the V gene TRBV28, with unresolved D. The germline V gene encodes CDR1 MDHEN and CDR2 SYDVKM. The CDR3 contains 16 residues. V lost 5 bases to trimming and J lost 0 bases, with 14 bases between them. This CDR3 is CASSPTSRPSGNTIYF. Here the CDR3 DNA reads TGTGCCAGCAGTCCCACGTCCCGGCCCTCTGGAAACACCATATATTTT.

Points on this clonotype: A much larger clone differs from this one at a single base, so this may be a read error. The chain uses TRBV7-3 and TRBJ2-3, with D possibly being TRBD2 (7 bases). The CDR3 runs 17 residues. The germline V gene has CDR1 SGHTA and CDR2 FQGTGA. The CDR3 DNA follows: TGTGCCAGCAGCTCTGGGGGGGGCCGGCCTAGCACATATACGCAGTATTTT. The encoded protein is CASSSGGGRPSTYTQYF.

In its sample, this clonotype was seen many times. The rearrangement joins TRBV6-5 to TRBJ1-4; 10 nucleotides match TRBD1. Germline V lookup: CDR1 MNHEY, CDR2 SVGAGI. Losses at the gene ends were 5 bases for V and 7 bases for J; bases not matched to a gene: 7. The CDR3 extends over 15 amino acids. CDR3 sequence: CASSEDRGLGEKLFF. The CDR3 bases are TGTGCCAGCAGTGAAGACAGGGGGCTAGGTGAAAAACTGTTTTTT.

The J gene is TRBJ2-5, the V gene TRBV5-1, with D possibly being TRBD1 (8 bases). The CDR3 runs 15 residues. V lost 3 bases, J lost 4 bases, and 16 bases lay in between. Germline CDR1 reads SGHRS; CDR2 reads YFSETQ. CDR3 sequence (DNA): TGCGCCAGCAGCTCACAGGGGGGGGATGGAGAGACCCAGTACTTC. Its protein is CASSSQGGDGETQYF. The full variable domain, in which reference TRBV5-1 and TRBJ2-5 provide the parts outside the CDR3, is KAGVTQTPRYLIKTRGQQVTLSCSPISGHRSVSWYQQTPGQGLQFLFEYFSETQRNKGNFPGRFSGRQFSNSRSEMNVSTLELGDSALYLCASSSQGGDGETQYFGPGTRLLVL.

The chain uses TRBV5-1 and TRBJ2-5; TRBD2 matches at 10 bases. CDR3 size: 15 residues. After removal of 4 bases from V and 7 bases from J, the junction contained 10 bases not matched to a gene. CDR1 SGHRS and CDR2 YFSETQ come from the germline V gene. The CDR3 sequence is CASSELEIAGGTQYF. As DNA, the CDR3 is TGCGCCAGCAGCGAATTAGAGATAGCGGGAGGGACCCAGTACTTC.

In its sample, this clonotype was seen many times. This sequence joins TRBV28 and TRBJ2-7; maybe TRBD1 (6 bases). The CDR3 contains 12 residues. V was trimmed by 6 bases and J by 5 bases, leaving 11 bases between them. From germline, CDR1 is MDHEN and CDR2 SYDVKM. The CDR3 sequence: CASRHGQHEQYF. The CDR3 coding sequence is TGTGCCAGCAGACACGGACAGCACGAGCAGTACTTC. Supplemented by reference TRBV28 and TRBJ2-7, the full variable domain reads DVKVTQSSRYLVKRTGEKVFLECVQDMDHENMFWYRQDPGLGLRLIYFSYDVKMKEKGDIPEGYSVSREKKERFSLILESASTNQTSMYLCASRHGQHEQYFGPGTRLTVT.

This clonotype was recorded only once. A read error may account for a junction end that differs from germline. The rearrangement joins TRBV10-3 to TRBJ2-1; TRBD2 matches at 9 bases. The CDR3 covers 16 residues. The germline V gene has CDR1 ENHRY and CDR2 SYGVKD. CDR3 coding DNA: TGTGCCATCAGTGACGGTAGCGGGGGAGGATACAATGCGCAGTTCTTC. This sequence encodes CAISDGSGGGYNAQFF.

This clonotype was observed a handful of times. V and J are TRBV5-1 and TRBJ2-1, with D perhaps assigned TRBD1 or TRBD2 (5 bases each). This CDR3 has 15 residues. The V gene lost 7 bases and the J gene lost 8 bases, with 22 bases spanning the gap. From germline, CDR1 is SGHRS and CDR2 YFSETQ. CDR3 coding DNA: TGCGCCAGCGGACCCCCCTCTGGGGGTATCGATGAGCAGTTCTTC. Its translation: CASGPPSGGIDEQFF.

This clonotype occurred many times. The CDR3 nucleotides are TGTGCCAGCAGCGCGGGGACTACTTCGGATGAGCAGTTCTTC. Translating it yields CASSAGTTSDEQFF. The V gene is TRBV7-9, the J gene TRBJ2-1, with 7 nucleotides matching TRBD2. This CDR3 region has 14 residues. CDR1 is SEHNR, CDR2 FQNEAQ, per germline (reference sequence). The V gene end was trimmed by 5 bases and the J gene end by 8 bases; junction bases not matched to a gene: 9.

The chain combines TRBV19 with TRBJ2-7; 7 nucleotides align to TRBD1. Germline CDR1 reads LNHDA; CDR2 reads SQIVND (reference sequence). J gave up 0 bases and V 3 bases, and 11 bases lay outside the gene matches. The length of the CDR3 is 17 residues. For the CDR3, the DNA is TGTGCCAGTAGTATTTCCAGGGGGATCACTACCTCCTACGAGCAGTACTTC. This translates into CASSISRGITTSYEQYF.

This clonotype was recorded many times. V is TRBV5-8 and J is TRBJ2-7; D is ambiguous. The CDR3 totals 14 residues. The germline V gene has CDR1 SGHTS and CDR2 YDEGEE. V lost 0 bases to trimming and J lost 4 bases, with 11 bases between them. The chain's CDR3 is CASSLVSRRYEQYF. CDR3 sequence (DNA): TGTGCCAGCAGCTTGGTGTCCCGGCGATACGAGCAGTACTTC.

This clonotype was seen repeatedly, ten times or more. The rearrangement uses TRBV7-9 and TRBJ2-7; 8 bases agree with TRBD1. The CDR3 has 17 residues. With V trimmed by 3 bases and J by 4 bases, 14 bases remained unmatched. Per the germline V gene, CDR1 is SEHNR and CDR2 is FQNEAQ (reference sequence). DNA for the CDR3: TGTGCCAGCAGCTTCGCGGAAGGACAGGGTACCGCGTACGAGCAGTACTTC. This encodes CASSFAEGQGTAYEQYF.

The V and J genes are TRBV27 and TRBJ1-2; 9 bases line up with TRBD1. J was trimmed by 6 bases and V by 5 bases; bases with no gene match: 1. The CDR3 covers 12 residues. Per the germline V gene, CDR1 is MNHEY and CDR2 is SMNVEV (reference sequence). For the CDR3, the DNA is TGTGCCAGCAGTACAGGGGGCAATGGCTACACCTTC. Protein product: CASSTGGNGYTF.

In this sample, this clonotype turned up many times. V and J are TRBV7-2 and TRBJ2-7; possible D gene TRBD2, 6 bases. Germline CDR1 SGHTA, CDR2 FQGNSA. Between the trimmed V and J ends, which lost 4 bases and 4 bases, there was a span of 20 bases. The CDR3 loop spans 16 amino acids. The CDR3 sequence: CASSSPWAVAEYEQYF. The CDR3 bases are TGTGCCAGCAGCTCACCTTGGGCGGTAGCGGAGTACGAGCAGTACTTC.

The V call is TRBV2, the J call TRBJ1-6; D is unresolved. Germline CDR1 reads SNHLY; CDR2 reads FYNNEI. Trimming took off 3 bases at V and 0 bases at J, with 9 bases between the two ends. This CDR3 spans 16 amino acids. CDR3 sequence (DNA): TGTGCCAGCAGTGATACGGGGAGCTCCTATAATTCACCCCTCCACTTT. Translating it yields CASSDTGSSYNSPLHF.

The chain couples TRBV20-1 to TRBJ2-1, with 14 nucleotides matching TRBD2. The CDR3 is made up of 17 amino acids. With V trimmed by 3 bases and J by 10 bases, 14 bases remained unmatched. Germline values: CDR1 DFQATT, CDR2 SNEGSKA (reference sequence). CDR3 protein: CSARDGTSGRRAGEQFF. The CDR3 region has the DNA TGCAGTGCTAGGGACGGGACTAGCGGGAGAAGGGCAGGAGAGCAGTTCTTC.